The rows below give T cell receptor beta chains drawn from one sample of a study of blood T cell repertoires in COVID-19. Data came from immunoSEQ multiplex PCR; TCRdb stores just in-frame clones and leaves some out. This table holds 250,000 to 300,000 clones, roughly 90% found once. Material for sequencing was PBMCs or T cells enriched from blood (not recorded which). The receptors stem from a woman in her twenties or thirties who had recovered from COVID-19. The CDR3 runs from the conserved cysteine through the conserved F or W. D genes are given only for firm matches. Rows give clone size only sometimes, using once, few, many, or a class for an expanded clone.

d_gene	j_gene	len	v_gene	abundance	CDR3nt	CDR3aa
.	TRBJ1-1	16	TRBV12-5	.	TGTGCTAGCCCTAACAGGGACGGAGGCATGAACACTGAAGCTTTCTTT	CASPNRDGGMNTEAFF
.	TRBJ2-1	12	TRBV5-1	.	TGCGCCAGCAAAAGTGGGGAGTATGAGCAGTTCTTC	CASKSGEYEQFF
.	TRBJ1-1	14	TRBV28	.	TGTGCCAGCAGTAAACAGGACAGAAACACTGAAGCTTTCTTT	CASSKQDRNTEAFF
.	TRBJ1-1	13	TRBV12-3/TRBV12-4	.	TGTGCCAGCAGTTTTGATAGCAACACTGAAGCTTTCTTT	CASSFDSNTEAFF
.	TRBJ1-2	15	TRBV3-1/TRBV3-2	.	TGTGCCAGCAGCCACTCAGGGGCTCAGTGGTATGGCTACACCTTC	CASSHSGAQWYGYTF
TRBD2	TRBJ2-7	12	TRBV2	.	TGTGCCAGCAGCCTTAGCGGGCGCGAGCAGTACTTC	CASSLSGREQYF
.	TRBJ2-1	12	TRBV5-6	.	TGTGCCAGCAATCTGGCGTCAGGTTATCAGTTCTTC	CASNLASGYQFF
TRBD2	TRBJ2-7	14	TRBV11-3	.	TGTGCCAGCAGCTCGGGACTAGCAAACAACGAGCAGTACTTC	CASSSGLANNEQYF
TRBD1	TRBJ1-3	18	TRBV19	.	TGTGCCAGTAGAAAGACAGGGATCTCATTTTTCTCTGGAAACACCATATATTTT	CASRKTGISFFSGNTIYF
.	TRBJ1-5	16	TRBV28	.	TGTGCCAGCAGTTTATGGATGGGACTAGGCAATCAGCCCCAGCATTTT	CASSLWMGLGNQPQHF
.	TRBJ2-6	16	TRBV19	.	TGTGCCAGTAGTGCCTGGGGGCCCTCTGGGGCCAACGTCCTGACTTTC	CASSAWGPSGANVLTF
.	TRBJ1-1	17	TRBV5-6	.	TGTGCCAGCAGCCTATCCCGGACGGCTTCGAGGGACACTGAAGCTTTCTTT	CASSLSRTASRDTEAFF
TRBD1	TRBJ1-2	15	TRBV5-1	.	TGCGCCAGCAGCCTGCCTCGACAGGGGGCAAATGGCTACACCTTC	CASSLPRQGANGYTF
.	TRBJ2-1	14	TRBV14	.	TGTGCCAGCAGCCAAGCCAATGGGCTCAATGAGCAGTTCTTC	CASSQANGLNEQFF
TRBD1	TRBJ2-3	17	TRBV28	.	TGTGCCAGCAGTTTAATGACAGGGAGTGGGTTCGCAGATACGCAGTATTTT	CASSLMTGSGFADTQYF
TRBD2	TRBJ2-5	16	TRBV27	.	TGTGCCAGCAGTCCATCTAGCGGGGAATCACAAGAGACCCAGTACTTC	CASSPSSGESQETQYF
.	TRBJ2-4	15	TRBV5-4	.	TGTGCCAGCAGCCCTGGGACTCCCTCGTGGAACATTCAGTACTTC	CASSPGTPSWNIQYF
TRBD1	TRBJ1-1	14	TRBV19	once	TGTGCCAGTAGAACGACAGGGTTAAACACTGAAGCTTTCTTT	CASRTTGLNTEAFF
TRBD1	TRBJ2-1	15	TRBV2	.	TGTGCCAGCAGATGGGACAGGGGGAATAGCAATGAGCAGTTCTTC	CASRWDRGNSNEQFF
.	TRBJ2-4	13	TRBV7-2	.	TGTGCCAGCAGCTCGAGCACGGGACAAGGCGAGTACTTC	CASSSSTGQGEYF
.	TRBJ1-3	16	TRBV18	.	TGTGCCAGCTCACCACCAGGGGGGGACTCTGGAAACACCATATATTTT	CASSPPGGDSGNTIYF
TRBD1	TRBJ1-1	16	TRBV28	.	TGTGCCAGCAGACCCGGGACAGAGATAAGGAACACTGAAGCTTTCTTT	CASRPGTEIRNTEAFF
TRBD2	TRBJ2-7	16	TRBV27	.	TGTGCCAGCAGTTTGGTACTAGCGGGGGGGCCCTACGAGCAGTACTTC	CASSLVLAGGPYEQYF
.	TRBJ2-3	16	TRBV5-1	.	TGCGCCAGCAGCTTGCGTCGACAGGCGATCACAGATACGCAGTATTTT	CASSLRRQAITDTQYF
TRBD2	TRBJ2-1	15	TRBV18	.	TGTGCCAGCTCACCACCACGTACTAGCGGGACTGAGCAGTTCTTC	CASSPPRTSGTEQFF
.	TRBJ2-7	14	TRBV18	.	TGTGCCAGCTCTCAACAAACTACAGGGCCCGAGCAGTACTTC	CASSQQTTGPEQYF
.	TRBJ2-7	12	TRBV10-3	.	TGTGCCATCCAGGGCAGTACCTACGAGCAGTACTTC	CAIQGSTYEQYF
.	TRBJ2-3	11	TRBV27	.	TGTGCCAGCAGTCCCGGAGGTACGCAGTATTTT	CASSPGGTQYF
.	TRBJ1-1	15	TRBV7-2	.	TGTGCCAGCAGCTTTCCGCAGGGGCTTAGGGCTGAAGCTTTCTTT	CASSFPQGLRAEAFF
TRBD2	TRBJ2-3	14	TRBV3-1/TRBV3-2	.	TGTGCCAGCGGACTCGGGGGGGGAACAGATACGCAGTATTTT	CASGLGGGTDTQYF
TRBD2	TRBJ2-3	18	TRBV19	.	TGTGCCAGTAGGGATTTGAGGGGGGCTAGCGGGGGCACAGATACGCAGTATTTT	CASRDLRGASGGTDTQYF
.	TRBJ2-7	14	TRBV18	.	TGTGCCAGCTCACCACTGCAGGCTACCTACGAGCAGTACTTC	CASSPLQATYEQYF
TRBD1	TRBJ1-1	15	TRBV6-2/TRBV6-3	.	TGTGCCAGCAGTTATCCGACAGGGGCGAACACTGAAGCTTTCTTT	CASSYPTGANTEAFF
.	TRBJ1-6	16	TRBV4-3	.	TGCGCCAGCAGCCAAGCGAGGAGACGATATAATTCACCCCTCCACTTT	CASSQARRRYNSPLHF
.	TRBJ2-1	15	TRBV7-9	.	TGTGCCAGCAGCTTAGCGCCTAGGGGGAGCAATGAGCAGTTCTTC	CASSLAPRGSNEQFF
.	TRBJ1-2	14	TRBV10-3	.	TGTGCCATCACCTCCCGGTCGCAATACTATGGCTACACCTTC	CAITSRSQYYGYTF
TRBD1	TRBJ2-1	14	TRBV7-9	.	TGTGCCAGCAGCTGGGACAGGGGGGACAATGAGCAGTTCTTC	CASSWDRGDNEQFF
.	TRBJ2-1	18	TRBV30	once	TGTGCCTGGAGTGTAAGAGTCCCTCAAACGAGCTCCTACAATGAGCAGTTCTTC	CAWSVRVPQTSSYNEQFF
.	TRBJ2-7	15	TRBV3-1/TRBV3-2	.	TGTGCCAGCAGCCAAGATGGAGGGGGGGGCTACGAGCAGTACTTC	CASSQDGGGGYEQYF
.	TRBJ2-2	14	TRBV11-2	.	TGTGCCAGCAGACCTACGCTAGCCGCCGGGGAGCTGTTTTTT	CASRPTLAAGELFF
.	TRBJ1-5	14	TRBV7-2	.	TGTGCCAGCAGCCCAGGGGCGGATAGGCAGCCCCAGCATTTT	CASSPGADRQPQHF
TRBD1	TRBJ1-1	13	TRBV14	.	TGTGCCAGCAGCTTACAGGGGCCGGCTGAAGCTTTCTTT	CASSLQGPAEAFF
.	TRBJ1-2	13	TRBV6-5	.	TGTGCCAGCAGCCCACAGGGCCACTATGGCTACACCTTC	CASSPQGHYGYTF
.	TRBJ1-4	12	TRBV28	.	TGTGCCAGCCGGGGCGCAGCCGGGAGACTGTTTTTT	CASRGAAGRLFF
.	TRBJ2-5	13	TRBV30	.	TGTGCCTGGAGCCCGACATTTTTAGAGACCCAGTACTTC	CAWSPTFLETQYF
.	TRBJ2-7	13	TRBV18	.	TGTGCCAGCTCGAAAAGCCGGGAGTCCGAGCAGTACTTC	CASSKSRESEQYF
TRBD1	TRBJ2-1	16	TRBV19	.	TGTGCCAGAAAATCCTACAGGACAGGGATCTACAATGAGCAGTTCTTC	CARKSYRTGIYNEQFF
TRBD1	TRBJ1-3	15	TRBV7-9	once	TGTGCCAGCAGCGAACAGGGGCACTCTGGAAACACCATATATTTT	CASSEQGHSGNTIYF
.	TRBJ2-4	14	TRBV27	.	TGTGCCAGCAGTGCTCGGGACACCCTAAACATTCAGTACTTC	CASSARDTLNIQYF
.	TRBJ1-2	13	TRBV19	once	TGTGCCAGTAGTATCCTGTACAGGGATGGCTACACCTTC	CASSILYRDGYTF
.	TRBJ1-2	13	TRBV12-3/TRBV12-4	.	TGTGCCAGCAGTTTTTCCAGGGTCTATGGCTACACCTTC	CASSFSRVYGYTF
.	TRBJ1-6	15	TRBV18	.	TGTGCCAGCTCCCCCTCCAACAGCTATAATTCACCCCTCCACTTT	CASSPSNSYNSPLHF
TRBD1	TRBJ1-1	14	TRBV29-1	.	TGCAGCGTTGAAGGGGACAGGGGGAACACTGAAGCTTTCTTT	CSVEGDRGNTEAFF